Listed here are 19 T cell receptor beta chains from one sample, sequenced in a study of type 1 regulatory T cells. One entry per CDR3 protein, called by TCRdb with MiXCR from the reads. Of about 74,000 distinct CDR3 sequences in the sample, around 60% were seen once. Antigens for these TCRs are unknown. Sequences were obtained from cultured T cells, either the whole culture or a sorted T cell fraction (not recorded which). Subset given: Tr1-enriched cell product generated in vitro against host alloantigens. All receptors derive from a human donor in good health.

The chain links TRBV20-1 to TRBJ2-5, with 10 bases that match TRBD1. V was pared by 5 bases and J by 1 base, with 4 bases of the junction left unmatched. CDR3 length equals 14 residues. CDR1 is DFQATT, CDR2 SNEGSKA, per germline (reference sequence). The CDR3 coding sequence is TGCAGTGCTGGGACAGGGGCCCTCCAAGAGACCCAGTACTTC. Protein: CSAGTGALQETQYF.

The chain is built from TRBV13 and TRBJ2-7, with D unresolved. The CDR3 runs to 16 residues. Germline CDR1 reads PRHDT; CDR2 reads FYEKMQ (reference sequence). With 5 bases removed from V and 0 bases from J, the gap between germline ends came to 17 bases. The CDR3 region has the DNA TGTGCCAGCAGCCCCAGGTCCTTATCCAGCTCCTACGAGCAGTACTTC. This codes for CASSPRSLSSSYEQYF.

The chain links TRBV7-8 to TRBJ2-5, with 14 bases fitting TRBD2. Germline values: CDR1 SGHVS, CDR2 FQNEAQ. V was clipped by 5 bases and J by 5 bases; unmatched bases: 10. The CDR3 sequence is 17 residues long. The CDR3 DNA reads TGTGCCAGCAGCGCACCGACTAGCGGGAGGGCCCGCGAGACCCAGTACTTC. Its translation: CASSAPTSGRARETQYF. Looking up the rest from reference TRBV7-8 and TRBJ2-5 gives the full variable domain: GAGVSQSPRYKVAKRGQDVALRCDPISGHVSLFWYQQALGQGPEFLTYFQNEAQLDKSGLPSDRFFAERPEGSVSTLKIQRTQQEDSAVYLCASSAPTSGRARETQYFGPGTRLLVL.

The chain uses TRBV5-5 and TRBJ1-1, with D unresolved. The CDR3 consists of 14 residues. Germline V gene lookup returns CDR1 SGHKS and CDR2 YYEKEE (reference sequence). Trimming stripped 4 bases from V and 0 bases from J, with 10 bases between. In nucleotides, the CDR3 is TGTGCCAGCAGCAGGGATTGGGTGAACACTGAAGCTTTCTTT. The encoded protein is CASSRDWVNTEAFF.

This clonotype was counted between two and nine times. CDR3 nucleotide sequence: TGTGCCAGTAGTAAAGCGGGAGCGCACAATGAGCAGTTCTTC. Its protein is CASSKAGAHNEQFF. The chain carries TRBV6-4 and TRBJ2-1, with 8 bases lining up with TRBD2. Germline lookup yields CDR1 MRHNA and CDR2 SNTAGT. This CDR3 region has 14 residues. Germline trimming cut 9 bases from V and 5 bases from J; bases unmatched to any gene: 9.

Here the CDR3 reads CASSGGIETQYF. The CDR3 region has the DNA TGTGCCAGCAGCGGGGGGATAGAGACCCAGTACTTC. The genes are TRBV5-6 and TRBJ2-5; a weak D match, TRBD2 (6 bases). The germline V gene has CDR1 SGHDT and CDR2 YYEEEE. The CDR3 loop spans 12 amino acids. V lost 4 bases, J lost 4 bases, and 8 bases lay in between.

The rearrangement joins TRBV4-3 to TRBJ2-1; 12 nucleotides align to TRBD2. The V gene's germline CDR1 is LGHNA and CDR2 YSLEER. This CDR3 spans 19 amino acids. J gave up 0 bases and V 4 bases, and 10 bases lay outside the gene matches. DNA for the CDR3: TGCGCCAGCAGCCCGCGACTAGCGGGAGCGGGGAGCTCCTACAATGAGCAGTTCTTC. Amino acid sequence: CASSPRLAGAGSSYNEQFF.

V is TRBV20-1 and J is TRBJ2-5, with D possibly being TRBD1 or TRBD2 (6 bases each). Trimming shortened V by 4 bases and J by 10 bases, and 13 bases separated the two germline ends. Per the germline V gene, CDR1 is DFQATT and CDR2 is SNEGSKA (reference sequence). This CDR3 is 11 amino acids long. For the CDR3, the DNA is TGCAGTGCTAAAGGGGGGCAGAGCCAGTACTTC. It specifies CSAKGGQSQYF.

The chain links TRBV20-1 to TRBJ2-1; 11 positions match TRBD2. This CDR3 contains 14 residues. After removal of 8 bases from V and 5 bases from J, the junction contained 8 bases not matched to a gene. Germline V gives CDR1 DFQATT, CDR2 SNEGSKA (reference sequence). CDR3 nucleotides: TGCAGTCCCAGTAGCGGGAGGGCGGACAATGAGCAGTTCTTC. Encoded protein: CSPSSGRADNEQFF.

The V gene is TRBV7-2, the J gene TRBJ2-1, with TRBD1 matching 8 bases. This CDR3 has 14 amino acids. Germline lookup yields CDR1 SGHTA and CDR2 FQGNSA. V lost 5 bases, J lost 8 bases, and 8 bases stayed unmatched. CDR3 loop: CASSPGGLAHEQFF. Written as DNA, the CDR3 is TGTGCCAGCAGCCCAGGGGGCCTAGCCCATGAGCAGTTCTTC.

This chain links TRBV7-2 with TRBJ1-2; D is unresolved. The germline V gene encodes CDR1 SGHTA and CDR2 FQGNSA. This CDR3 is 12 amino acids long. Trimming pared 4 bases from V and 8 bases from J, leaving 11 bases between. CDR3 coding DNA: TGTGCCAGCAGCTCAAGGACGGGCGGCTACACCTTC. Its protein product is CASSSRTGGYTF. Full variable domain (remainder filled in from reference TRBV7-2 and TRBJ1-2): GAGVSQSPSNKVTEKGKDVELRCDPISGHTALYWYRQSLGQGLEFLIYFQGNSAPDKSGLPSDRFSAERTGGSVSTLTIQRTQQEDSAVYLCASSSRTGGYTFGSGTRLTVV.

This clonotype has more than one count but fewer than ten. Here the CDR3 reads CASRRRVQETQYF. DNA for the CDR3: TGTGCCAGCAGAAGACGCGTACAAGAGACCCAGTACTTC. V and J are TRBV25-1 and TRBJ2-5; D not resolved. V was trimmed by 6 bases and J by 2 bases, leaving 10 bases between them. The CDR3 runs to 13 residues. The germline gives CDR1 MGHDK, CDR2 SYGVNS. The variable domain in full, completed from reference TRBV25-1 and TRBJ2-5, reads EADIYQTPRYLVIGTGKKITLECSQTMGHDKMYWYQQDPGMELHLIHYSYGVNSTEKGDLSSESTVSRIRTEHFPLTLESARPSHTSQYLCASRRRVQETQYFGPGTRLLVL.

The genes are TRBV2 and TRBJ1-6; the match to TRBD1 covers 8 bases. The CDR3 has 14 amino acids. After removal of 6 bases from V and 10 bases from J, the junction contained 8 bases not matched to a gene. CDR1 and CDR2 from the germline V gene are SNHLY and FYNNEI. CDR3 protein: CASSRDRLSSPLHF. CDR3 in DNA: TGTGCCAGCAGCCGGGACAGGTTGAGCTCACCCCTCCACTTT.

This clonotype was counted only a few times. This chain uses TRBV24-1 with TRBJ2-5, with D possibly being TRBD1 (6 bases). The germline V gene encodes CDR1 KGHDR and CDR2 SFDVKD. V lost 3 bases, J lost 3 bases, and 13 bases lay in between. This CDR3 region has 15 residues. CDR3 in amino acids: CATSDRDRSKETQYF. In DNA form, the CDR3 reads TGTGCCACCAGTGATCGAGACAGGAGCAAAGAGACCCAGTACTTC.

This rearrangement joins TRBV5-5 to TRBJ2-7; either TRBD1 or TRBD2 may fit D (5 bases each). Per the germline V gene, CDR1 is SGHKS and CDR2 is YYEKEE (reference sequence). This CDR3 has 15 residues. The V end lost 6 bases, the J end lost 9 bases, and 25 bases lay between the germline ends. CDR3 DNA sequence: TGTGCCAGCAACCGAGGGTGGGGCCGGGGCACCCTGCAGTACTTC. It translates to CASNRGWGRGTLQYF.

The chain combines TRBV11-2 with TRBJ1-3; D gene ambiguous. Between the trimmed V and J ends, which lost 4 bases and 6 bases, there was a span of 16 bases. From germline, CDR1 is SGHAT and CDR2 FQNNGV. The CDR3 spans 15 residues. The CDR3 DNA follows: TGTGCCAGCAGCTCCCTTTCGGGTCGGAAAAACACCATATATTTT. Protein: CASSSLSGRKNTIYF.

The rearrangement uses TRBV12-3 or TRBV12-4 and TRBJ1-5; a possible D gene is TRBD1 (6 bases). The CDR3 covers 13 residues. Trimming cost V 4 bases and J 4 bases, with 8 bases left between them. The CDR3 reads CASSWTENQPQHF. As DNA, the CDR3 is TGTGCCAGCAGTTGGACAGAGAATCAGCCCCAGCATTTT.

This clonotype came up a few times. The chain is built from TRBV4-3 and TRBJ2-1, with D perhaps TRBD2 (6 bases). This CDR3 has 15 amino acids. Germline loops: CDR1 LGHNA, CDR2 YSLEER. With 4 bases removed from V and 7 bases from J, the gap between germline ends came to 17 bases. In nucleotides, the CDR3 is TGCGCCAGCAGCCCCTTCGGCGGGAAGGAGAATGAGCAGTTCTTC. It codes for CASSPFGGKENEQFF.

This chain uses TRBV3-1 with TRBJ1-1; 9 positions match TRBD1. The CDR3 is 14 amino acids. Germline CDR1 reads LGHDT; CDR2 reads YNNKEL (reference sequence). Germline trimming cut 5 bases from V and 6 bases from J; bases unmatched to any gene: 7. The DNA of the CDR3 is TGTGCCAGCAGCACCCCGGGACAGGGTTCTGAAGCTTTCTTT. It specifies CASSTPGQGSEAFF.